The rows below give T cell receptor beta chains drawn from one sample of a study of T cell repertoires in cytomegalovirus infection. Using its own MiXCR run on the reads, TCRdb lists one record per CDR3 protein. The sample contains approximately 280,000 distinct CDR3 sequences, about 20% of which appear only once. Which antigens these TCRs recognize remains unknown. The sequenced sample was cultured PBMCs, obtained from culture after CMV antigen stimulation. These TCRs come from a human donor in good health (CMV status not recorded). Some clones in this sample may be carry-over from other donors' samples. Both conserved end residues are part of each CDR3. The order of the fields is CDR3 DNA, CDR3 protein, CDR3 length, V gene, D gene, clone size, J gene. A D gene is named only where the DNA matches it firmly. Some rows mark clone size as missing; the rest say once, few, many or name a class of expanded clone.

cdr3_nt: TGTGCCAGCAGCGCAATCTCCGATACGCAGTATTTT
cdr3_aa: CASSAISDTQYF
cdr3_length: 12
v_call: TRBV7-9
d_call: NA
clone_size: NA
j_call: TRBJ2-3

cdr3_nt: TGTGCCAGCAGCCCCTTGGGACTAAAGGTTGGGGAGCTGTTTTTT
cdr3_aa: CASSPLGLKVGELFF
cdr3_length: 15
v_call: TRBV11-2
d_call: TRBD2
clone_size: NA
j_call: TRBJ2-2

cdr3_nt: TGTGCCAGCAGCTTAACGCAGGGGGTTGCAGATACGCAGTATTTT
cdr3_aa: CASSLTQGVADTQYF
cdr3_length: 15
v_call: TRBV7-6
d_call: TRBD1
clone_size: few
j_call: TRBJ2-3

cdr3_nt: TGTGCCAGCAGCTTGTATAGCGACTACGAGCAGTACTTC
cdr3_aa: CASSLYSDYEQYF
cdr3_length: 13
v_call: TRBV7-2
d_call: NA
clone_size: many
j_call: TRBJ2-7

cdr3_nt: TGTGCCAGCAGTAGAGGGGCGCGCTCCTACAATGAGCAGTTCTTC
cdr3_aa: CASSRGARSYNEQFF
cdr3_length: 15
v_call: TRBV28
d_call: NA
clone_size: NA
j_call: TRBJ2-1

cdr3_nt: TGTGCCAGCAGGAGACTAGCGGTAAGCTCCTACAATGAGCAGTTCTTC
cdr3_aa: CASRRLAVSSYNEQFF
cdr3_length: 16
v_call: TRBV6-6
d_call: TRBD2
clone_size: few
j_call: TRBJ2-1

cdr3_nt: TGTGCCAGCAGCCCCCGCGGACTAGGGGTAGGGAATGAGCAGTTCTTC
cdr3_aa: CASSPRGLGVGNEQFF
cdr3_length: 16
v_call: TRBV11-2
d_call: TRBD2
clone_size: many
j_call: TRBJ2-1

cdr3_nt: TGTGCCAGCAGCCAGAGGGTGAACACTGAAGCTTTCTTT
cdr3_aa: CASSQRVNTEAFF
cdr3_length: 13
v_call: TRBV7-6
d_call: NA
clone_size: NA
j_call: TRBJ1-1

cdr3_nt: TGTGCCAGCAGTTCAGCGGCTAGCGGGGGGACAGATACGCAGTATTTT
cdr3_aa: CASSSAASGGTDTQYF
cdr3_length: 16
v_call: TRBV28
d_call: TRBD2
clone_size: NA
j_call: TRBJ2-3

cdr3_nt: TGTGCCAGCACGGGGACCCGGGTGGACGGCTACACCTTC
cdr3_aa: CASTGTRVDGYTF
cdr3_length: 13
v_call: TRBV28
d_call: NA
clone_size: NA
j_call: TRBJ1-2

cdr3_nt: TGCAGTGCTAGAGTGGGCGGGAGGGACCAAGAGACCCAGTACTTC
cdr3_aa: CSARVGGRDQETQYF
cdr3_length: 15
v_call: TRBV20-1
d_call: TRBD2
clone_size: few
j_call: TRBJ2-5

cdr3_nt: TGTGCCAGCAGTTTGACAGGGAGGCTTCAGCCCCAGCATTTT
cdr3_aa: CASSLTGRLQPQHF
cdr3_length: 14
v_call: TRBV28
d_call: TRBD1
clone_size: few
j_call: TRBJ1-5

cdr3_nt: TGTGCCAGCAGTTATGACAGGGTCAGTTACGAGCAGTACTTC
cdr3_aa: CASSYDRVSYEQYF
cdr3_length: 14
v_call: TRBV12-3/TRBV12-4
d_call: TRBD1
clone_size: many
j_call: TRBJ2-7

cdr3_nt: TGCAGCGTTGAAAGGGCTAGCGGGAGGTCCAATGAGCAGTTCTTC
cdr3_aa: CSVERASGRSNEQFF
cdr3_length: 15
v_call: TRBV29-1
d_call: TRBD2
clone_size: few
j_call: TRBJ2-1

cdr3_nt: TGCGCCAGCAGCCCCGTCTCGTCCCGGGAGGTGCCAGATACGCAGTATTTT
cdr3_aa: CASSPVSSREVPDTQYF
cdr3_length: 17
v_call: TRBV4-1
d_call: TRBD2
clone_size: few
j_call: TRBJ2-3

cdr3_nt: TGTGCCAGCAGTCGGACGTCCGGGACTAGTCGGTACTTC
cdr3_aa: CASSRTSGTSRYF
cdr3_length: 13
v_call: TRBV12-3/TRBV12-4
d_call: TRBD2
clone_size: many
j_call: TRBJ2-4

cdr3_nt: TGTGCCAGCAGCCGTCAAGGCATCGGCTCAGATACGCAGTATTTT
cdr3_aa: CASSRQGIGSDTQYF
cdr3_length: 15
v_call: TRBV12-3/TRBV12-4
d_call: NA
clone_size: few
j_call: TRBJ2-3

cdr3_nt: TGTGCCTGGAGGGAGGGGAAGGGTAATTCACCCCTCCACTTT
cdr3_aa: CAWREGKGNSPLHF
cdr3_length: 14
v_call: TRBV30
d_call: NA
clone_size: NA
j_call: TRBJ1-6

cdr3_nt: TGTGCCAGCTCCCCTGGCGACTATGGCTACACCTTC
cdr3_aa: CASSPGDYGYTF
cdr3_length: 12
v_call: TRBV12-3/TRBV12-4
d_call: NA
clone_size: few
j_call: TRBJ1-2

cdr3_nt: TGTGCCAGCAGTATCGTGGCGAGAGCCACTGAAGCTTTCTTT
cdr3_aa: CASSIVARATEAFF
cdr3_length: 14
v_call: TRBV28
d_call: NA
clone_size: few
j_call: TRBJ1-1

cdr3_nt: TGTGCCACCAGCAGAGATCGTGCCTCCTACGAGCAGTACTTC
cdr3_aa: CATSRDRASYEQYF
cdr3_length: 14
v_call: TRBV15
d_call: NA
clone_size: NA
j_call: TRBJ2-7